The clone carrying this T cell receptor beta chain appeared a few times. Regarding time point: newly diagnosed GD, antithyroid drugs for less than 3 months. Isolated PBMC RNA provided the starting material for the TCR library. Arm-PCR of CDR3 regions and iRepertoire HTBI primers were used to build TCR beta libraries. TCRdb reanalysed the multiplex PCR reads using MiXCR and keeps one entry per CDR3 protein. The table records more than 450,000 distinct CDR3 sequences, 15% to 20% of them present only once. The data were obtained in a study of regulatory T cells in long-lasting Graves disease. This CDR3 is built from 17 residues. The V end was cut by 6 bases, the J end by 4 bases, with 22 bases between. CDR1 and CDR2 from the germline V gene are MNHEY and SVGEGT. These same records also appear under a second study, on T cells in Graves' hyperthyroidism and ophthalmopathy.

The TCR was taken from a man in his forties or fifties with Graves disease. This sequence joins TRBV6-2 or TRBV6-3 and TRBJ1-5; D remains ambiguous. Here the sequenced sample was peripheral blood mononuclear cells (PBMCs), taken at new diagnosis, from a patient treated with antithyroid drugs. Here the CDR3 reads CASSHQVPRASNQPQHF. The CDR3 DNA sequence: TGTGCCAGCAGCCATCAGGTCCCCCGCGCCAGTAATCAGCCCCAGCATTTT.